A few counts support the clone carrying this T cell receptor beta chain. The TCRbeta library was prepared with unique molecular identifiers. TCRdb passed the PCR reads through MiXCR, listing each CDR3 protein once. The data hold about 270,000 distinct CDR3 sequences, with nearly 10% observed a single time. The junction had 12 bases not matched to a gene; V was cut back by 3 bases and J by 6 bases. CDR3 size: 16 residues. Germline CDR1 and CDR2: DFQATT and SNEGSKA (reference sequence). The data derive from a study of T-cell reconstitution after alpha-beta-depleted transplantation in children. The chain is built from TRBV20-1 and TRBJ2-1; 9 bases are shared with TRBD1. The sample was PBMCs from the stem cell graft donor, taken from the stem cell graft. The sequence derives from a human donor who donated a stem cell graft to a child with SCID. DNA of the CDR3: TGCAGTGCTAGCGGTTCGTACAGGGGGCAGGGCAATGAGCAGTTCTTC. Encoded protein: CSASGSYRGQGNEQFF.